The 10 T cell receptor beta chains below were found in one sample sequenced in a study of human T cells and chemical hapten exposure. MiXCR was run by TCRdb on the RACE reads, yielding one entry per CDR3 protein. The sample records tens of thousands of distinct CDR3 sequences, about a tenth being singletons. Time point defined: pre-sensitization, week 0. Regarding treatment: therapeutic diphenylcyclopropenone sensitization with weekly scalp DPC. Sequenced here: whole blood, sampled in connection with sensitization to the hapten diphenylcyclopropenone (DPC). The origin of the receptors is a woman aged 50 to 60 with alopecia areata. Some clones in this sample may be carry-over from other donors' samples.

The chain combines TRBV18 with TRBJ1-2; D gene uncertain. V gave up 2 bases and J gave up 1 base, with 5 bases separating them. Germline CDR1 and CDR2: KGHSH and LQKENI. The CDR3 contains 13 residues. The CDR3 here is CASSPGFNYGYTF. The CDR3, as DNA: TGTGCCAGCTCACCAGGATTTAACTATGGCTACACCTTC.

V is TRBV6-6 and J is TRBJ2-7; perhaps TRBD1 as D (6 bases). V lost 7 bases and J 1 base, leaving 17 bases between the germline ends. Germline V gene data show CDR1 as MNHNY and CDR2 as SVGAGI (reference sequence). The CDR3 contains 15 residues. Written as DNA, the CDR3 is TGTGCCAGCACTCCTACGGGGACACGATCCTACGAGCAGTACTTC. Its protein product is CASTPTGTRSYEQYF.

The V gene is TRBV29-1, the J gene TRBJ2-5; 9 bases align to TRBD1. V lost 7 bases, J lost 7 bases, and 10 bases stayed unmatched. Per the germline V gene, CDR1 is SQVTM and CDR2 is ANQGSEA. CDR3 size: 13 residues. The CDR3 region is CSGGTGTLLTQYF. The CDR3 DNA reads as TGCAGCGGAGGGACAGGGACTCTGTTGACCCAGTACTTC. The full variable domain, completed using reference TRBV29-1 and TRBJ2-5, is SAVISQKPSRDICQRGTSLTIQCQVDSQVTMMFWYRQQPGQSLTLIATANQGSEATYESGFVIDKFPISRPNLTFSTLTVSNMSPEDSSIYLCSGGTGTLLTQYFGPGTRLLVL.

This clonotype was counted a few times. The chain uses TRBV9 and TRBJ1-3; maybe TRBD1 (5 bases). Trimming cost V 3 bases and J 4 bases, with 17 bases left between them. Germline CDR1 is SGDLS and CDR2 is YYNGEE. The CDR3 has 16 residues. The CDR3 sequence is CASSGQQGTLGNTIYF. The CDR3 bases are TGTGCCAGCAGCGGCCAGCAGGGCACGCTCGGAAACACCATATATTTT.

This clonotype appeared many times. The rearrangement uses TRBV12-3 or TRBV12-4 and TRBJ2-6, with D perhaps matching TRBD1 (6 bases). The CDR3 extends over 24 amino acids. Trimming pared 3 bases from V and 0 bases from J, leaving 33 bases between. The CDR3 nucleotides read TGTGCCAGCAGTTTCAAAACCAAAATTACGGGGAGACAGGTGCCGAACTCTGGGGCCAACGTCCTGACTTTC. Its protein product is CASSFKTKITGRQVPNSGANVLTF.

This clonotype was seen a handful of times. V and J are TRBV4-3 and TRBJ1-1, with D possibly TRBD1 on 6 matching bases. The germline V gene has CDR1 LGHNA and CDR2 YSLEER. The CDR3 has 14 residues. Trimming pared 0 bases from V and 5 bases from J, leaving 10 bases between. The CDR3 here is CASSQDTGATEAFF. The CDR3 nucleotides read TGCGCCAGCAGCCAAGATACGGGGGCGACTGAAGCTTTCTTT.

This clonotype appeared a few times. This rearrangement joins TRBV7-9 to TRBJ2-3; 7 bases align to TRBD1. Germline CDR1 SEHNR, CDR2 FQNEAQ (reference sequence). V lost 5 bases to trimming and J lost 6 bases; unmatched junction nucleotides: 2. This CDR3 comprises 12 residues. In DNA form, the CDR3 reads TGTGCCAGCAGCGTACAGGGGGATACGCAGTATTTT. Residues: CASSVQGDTQYF.

This clonotype has a count of ten or more. This rearrangement joins TRBV20-1 to TRBJ2-1; no firm D call. Looked up from germline, CDR1 is DFQATT and CDR2 is SNEGSKA (reference sequence). CDR3 size: 13 residues. Trimming removed 2 bases at V and 6 bases at J, with 11 bases between. In DNA form, the CDR3 reads TGCAGTGCTAGATTAGTGCTCGGCAATGAGCAGTTCTTC. This translates into CSARLVLGNEQFF.

The rearrangement joins TRBV20-1 to TRBJ2-3; 8 nucleotides match TRBD2. In germline, CDR1 is DFQATT, CDR2 SNEGSKA (reference sequence). This CDR3 comprises 14 residues. The J segment lost 2 bases and the V segment lost 6 bases, leaving 7 bases of the junction unmatched. Written as DNA, the CDR3 is TGCAGTGCCACCTTAGCGGGATTCACAGATACGCAGTATTTT. Residues: CSATLAGFTDTQYF.

This clonotype showed up just a few times. CDR3 in DNA: TGCAGTGCTAAATTACAGATAGGAGCTTTCTTT. This sequence encodes CSAKLQIGAFF. The chain recombines TRBV20-1 with TRBJ1-1, with no clear D. With 4 bases removed from V and 10 bases from J, the gap between germline ends came to 13 bases. The CDR3 consists of 11 residues. The germline CDR1 and CDR2 sequences are DFQATT and SNEGSKA (reference sequence).